The TCR beta chain under discussion was sequenced for a study of graft-versus-host responses after intestinal transplantation. Study summary: Induction using anti-thymocyte globulin, followed by tacrolimus and steroids for roughly 3 years, was given to all recipients. Study results and caveats: Early declines in HvG clones that occurred post-transplant were associated with peak circulating GvH clone levels. Present in recipient marrow, GvH clones included some that appeared first in ileum or blood.

In the case of this clone: Its antigen is as yet unknown.

Measured with immunoSEQ multiplex PCR; TCRdb has only the in-frame clones, and not every one. In the table there are under 140,000 clones, just over 90% of which are singletons. Trimming removed 6 bases from V and 8 bases from J, with 20 bases in between. Germline lookup yields CDR1 ENHRY and CDR2 SYGVKD. The CDR3 length is 15 residues. The V gene is TRBV10-3, the J gene TRBJ2-1; D is unresolved. The receptor's source is a human donor who received an intestinal transplant. The material sequenced was unstimulated CD8+ T cells sorted from spleen or lymph node cells, taken before intestinal transplant. The CDR3 nucleotides are TGTGCCATCAGCGCCTTAGGAAGTTTAACCGATGAGCAGTTCTTC. Protein product: CAISALGSLTDEQFF.